A single TCR beta chain is shown here with its context. Its matching antigen is unknown. This entry comes from a study of cytomegalovirus exposure and HLA in healthy donors. The germline CDR1 and CDR2 sequences are SGHDT and YYEEEE. V shed 4 bases, J shed 2 bases, and the junction held 14 bases outside the gene matches. There are 17 residues in the CDR3. General study points: Per a later analysis, 18,000 or so TCR beta sequences showed association with HLA alleles at 0.05 false discovery rate. Earlier analysis found most TCR beta V segments productive about 87% or about 30% of the time. According to the study, 160 or so TCR beta chains were cytomegalovirus-associated.

This PCR relied on a set of 60 Vbeta primers and 13 Jbeta primers. This table comes from immunoSEQ multiplex PCR, and its TCRdb copy is limited to in-frame clones, with some not included. The repertoire table contains 200,000 or so clones. The rearrangement uses TRBV5-6 and TRBJ2-5; TRBD1 matches 7 bases. The receptor was derived from a girl aged 2 to 9 in good health and CMV-seropositive. The specimen sequenced was PBMCs. As DNA, the CDR3 is TGTGCCAGCAGCCCATCAACAGGGGTGACCTTGCAAGAGACCCAGTACTTC. Translating it yields CASSPSTGVTLQETQYF.